The next 27 T cell receptor beta chains were all read from a single sample in a study of T cell responses to AZD1222 COVID-19 vaccine. The assay was immunoSEQ multiplex PCR, and TCRdb's table has in-frame clones only and misses some. In the table there are 100,000 to 110,000 clones, roughly 90% of which are singletons. Sequenced here: peripheral blood, sampled on day 0 of AZD1222 vaccination. The receptors originated from an adult in good health.

The V and J genes are TRBV10-3 and TRBJ2-7; the D is unclear. V was trimmed by 3 bases and J by 5 bases, leaving 14 bases between them. The CDR3 is 14 amino acids. Germline V lookup: CDR1 ENHRY, CDR2 SYGVKD. The CDR3 spells CAISDGRASDEQYF. The CDR3 DNA follows: TGTGCCATCAGTGATGGTAGAGCTTCGGACGAGCAGTACTTC.

The chain couples TRBV7-2 to TRBJ2-5, with 8 bases aligning to TRBD1. Trimming removed 3 bases from V and 5 bases from J; junction bases left unmatched: 8. Germline lookup yields CDR1 SGHTA and CDR2 FQGNSA. This CDR3 spans 15 amino acids. CDR3 nucleotide sequence: TGTGCCAGCAGCTTGGCAGGGGGCAGTCTGGAGACCCAGTACTTC. It yields the protein CASSLAGGSLETQYF. The full variable domain, with the rest looked up from reference TRBV7-2 and TRBJ2-5, is GAGVSQSPSNKVTEKGKDVELRCDPISGHTALYWYRQSLGQGLEFLIYFQGNSAPDKSGLPSDRFSAERTGGSVSTLTIQRTQQEDSAVYLCASSLAGGSLETQYFGPGTRLLVL.

The V and J genes are TRBV5-4 and TRBJ1-2, with D maybe TRBD1 (6 bases). Trimming cost V 2 bases and J 0 bases, with 8 bases left between them. Germline assignment: CDR1 SGHNT and CDR2 YYREEE (reference sequence). CDR3 length: 14 residues. CDR3 sequence (DNA): TGTGCCAGCAGCTTCGACAGGTCTAACTATGGCTACACCTTC. It encodes CASSFDRSNYGYTF.

The chain combines TRBV5-1 with TRBJ2-7; D remains ambiguous. Germline assignment: CDR1 SGHRS and CDR2 YFSETQ. The ends were cut back, 0 bases at V and 3 bases at J, with 10 bases in the middle. This CDR3 comprises 14 residues. The CDR3 nucleotides read TGCGCCAGCAGCTTGGGACTCCCCGTCTACGAGCAGTACTTC. Translation: CASSLGLPVYEQYF.

The chain uses TRBV20-1 and TRBJ2-5, with D unclear. In germline, CDR1 is DFQATT, CDR2 SNEGSKA (reference sequence). The CDR3 spans 13 residues. The ends were cut back, 3 bases at V and 2 bases at J, with 10 bases in the middle. CDR3: CSASFTKQETQYF. The CDR3 DNA is TGCAGTGCTAGTTTTACCAAACAAGAGACCCAGTACTTC.

V is TRBV3-1 (or the pseudogene TRBV3-2) and J is TRBJ1-2; 7 bases are shared with TRBD1. In germline, CDR1 is LGHDT, CDR2 YNNKEL (reference sequence). With 1 base clipped from V and 3 bases from J, the junction kept 2 bases outside the gene matches. This CDR3 has 14 residues. The CDR3 DNA reads TGTGCCAGCAGCCAAGCCGGGACAGACTATGGCTACACCTTC. Amino acid sequence: CASSQAGTDYGYTF.

CDR3 DNA: TGTGCCAGCAGTCAGGACAGGGAAAGGGATGAGCAGTTCTTC. Its translation is CASSQDRERDEQFF. The chain couples TRBV6-5 to TRBJ2-1; 8 nucleotides align to TRBD1. The CDR3 sequence is 14 residues long. V shed 5 bases and J 8 bases; nucleotides not matched to a gene: 8. CDR1 is MNHEY, CDR2 SVGAGI, per germline.

The J gene is TRBJ2-1, the V gene TRBV4-1; 12 bases match TRBD2. Losses at the gene ends were 1 base for V and 1 base for J; bases not matched to a gene: 2. The CDR3 has 17 amino acids. The V gene's germline CDR1 is MGHRA and CDR2 YSYEKL. CDR3 amino acids: CASSQGGLAGSYNEQFF. The CDR3, as DNA: TGCGCCAGCAGCCAAGGTGGACTAGCGGGATCCTACAATGAGCAGTTCTTC.

This rearrangement joins TRBV5-4 to TRBJ2-7; perhaps TRBD2 as D (5 bases). V was clipped by 3 bases and J by 2 bases, with 12 bases between them. The length of the CDR3 is 14 residues. In germline, CDR1 is SGHNT, CDR2 YYREEE (reference sequence). CDR3 amino acids: CASSWTPLTYEQYF. The CDR3 nucleotides read TGTGCCAGCAGCTGGACTCCCTTAACCTACGAGCAGTACTTC.

The rearrangement links TRBV5-6 to TRBJ2-1; 11 bases agree with TRBD2. V shed 0 bases and J 9 bases; nucleotides not matched to a gene: 8. The CDR3 loop spans 16 amino acids. CDR1 SGHDT and CDR2 YYEEEE come from the germline V gene. Here the CDR3 DNA reads TGTGCCAGCAGCTTGGGAGGACTAGCGGGCAACATTGAGCAGTTCTTC. Translation: CASSLGGLAGNIEQFF.

The CDR3, as DNA: TGTGCCAGCTCACCAACCGGGACGGCGGGTGCTTCACCCCTCCACTTT. This sequence encodes CASSPTGTAGASPLHF. V is TRBV18 and J is TRBJ1-6, with TRBD1 as a possible D gene (5 bases). CDR3 length: 16 residues. V lost 2 bases and J 9 bases, leaving 17 bases between the germline ends. Germline CDR1 and CDR2: KGHSH and LQKENI.

The chain carries TRBV28 and TRBJ1-2; TRBD1 might be the D (6 bases). From germline, CDR1 is MDHEN and CDR2 SYDVKM. The CDR3 length is 15 residues. The V and J ends lost 3 bases and 1 base respectively, with 12 bases between them. The CDR3 nucleotides are TGTGCCAGCAGTTTGATGGGCAGGGGTAACTATGGCTACACCTTC. Residues: CASSLMGRGNYGYTF.

The J gene is TRBJ1-1, the V gene TRBV6-2 or TRBV6-3; D ambiguous. CDR1 is MNHEY and CDR2 is SVGEGT in the germline V gene. V was shortened by 1 base and J by 1 base, with 7 bases between the two germline ends. This CDR3 is 14 amino acids long. The CDR3 region is CASSYYLRNTEAFF. The CDR3 DNA is TGTGCCAGCAGTTACTACCTTAGGAACACTGAAGCTTTCTTT.

For the CDR3, the DNA is TGTGCCACCAGCAGTCAGGAAAATCAGCCCCAGCATTTT. It yields the protein CATSSQENQPQHF. This chain connects TRBV15 to TRBJ1-5; D unclear. V gave up 3 bases and J gave up 4 bases, with 7 bases separating them. Germline V gives CDR1 LNHNV, CDR2 YYDKDF (reference sequence). The CDR3 has 13 amino acids.

The gene calls are TRBV2 and TRBJ2-1, with 8 bases lining up with TRBD2. The CDR3 length is 15 residues. Germline V lookup: CDR1 SNHLY, CDR2 FYNNEI. Trimming took 3 bases from V and 10 from J; bases not matched to a gene: 11. CDR3 loop: CASSEGSGRALEQFF. The CDR3 DNA sequence: TGTGCCAGCAGTGAGGGGAGCGGGAGAGCCCTAGAGCAGTTCTTC.

This clone was observed once. The chain employs TRBV11-2 and TRBJ1-1; D gene uncertain. Germline CDR1 is SGHAT and CDR2 is FQNNGV. Deletions cut 0 bases from V and 1 base from J, with 9 bases between. The CDR3 sequence is 15 residues long. The CDR3 DNA reads as TGTGCCAGCAGCTTAGACCCGGGAGGGAACACTGAAGCTTTCTTT. Amino acid sequence: CASSLDPGGNTEAFF.

This clone appeared once. V gene TRBV6-2 or TRBV6-3 combines with J gene TRBJ2-3; 8 positions agree with TRBD2. The CDR3 spans 15 residues. Germline trimming cut 2 bases from V and 2 bases from J; bases unmatched to any gene: 3. Germline CDR1 and CDR2: MNHEY and SVGEGT. The CDR3 bases are TGTGCCAGCAGTTACAGAGCGGGAGACACAGATACGCAGTATTTT. Amino acids: CASSYRAGDTDTQYF.

Note on this clone: A read error may produce the germline difference seen at one junction end. The chain employs TRBV11-2 and TRBJ2-7, with D tentatively TRBD1 or TRBD2 (6 bases each). The CDR3 contains 12 residues. Germline loops: CDR1 SGHAT, CDR2 FQNNGV. Here the CDR3 reads CASRLGGTEQYF. Written as DNA, the CDR3 is TGTGCCAGCAGATTAGGGGGGACCGAGCAGTACTTC.

This sequence joins TRBV15 and TRBJ1-2; D not resolved. CDR1 is LNHNV and CDR2 is YYDKDF in the germline V gene (reference sequence). The V end was cut by 0 bases, the J end by 8 bases, with 16 bases between. The CDR3 runs 15 residues. DNA for the CDR3: TGTGCCACCAGCAGAGATCAGGAGGGTCCGGTAGGCTACACCTTC. This sequence encodes CATSRDQEGPVGYTF.

The chain carries TRBV16 and TRBJ1-2; maybe TRBD1 (6 bases). Germline-derived CDR1 and CDR2 are KGHSY and FQNENV. V shed 0 bases and J shed 5 bases, with 10 bases lying between them. The CDR3 spans 14 residues. In DNA, the CDR3 is TGTGCCAGCAGCCAATCGGCGGGGGCTTATGGCTACACCTTC. This codes for CASSQSAGAYGYTF.

The genes are TRBV18 and TRBJ1-4, with D possibly TRBD1 on 5 matching bases. From germline, CDR1 is KGHSH and CDR2 LQKENI. The ends were cut back, 3 bases at V and 0 bases at J, with 11 bases in the middle. The CDR3 runs to 16 residues. In DNA, the CDR3 is TGTGCCAGCTCACCCCGGGACCAAGCAACTAATGAAAAACTGTTTTTT. It specifies CASSPRDQATNEKLFF.

This clone was seen just once. The chain carries TRBV28 and TRBJ1-2; D is possibly TRBD1 (6 bases). V dropped 4 bases and J dropped 4 bases, with 34 bases sitting between them. The germline gives CDR1 MDHEN, CDR2 SYDVKM. The CDR3 covers 21 residues. The CDR3: CASSSFVGGRWVPRLFYGYTF. Here the CDR3 DNA reads TGTGCCAGCAGTTCATTTGTCGGGGGGCGATGGGTACCCCGACTCTTCTATGGCTACACCTTC.

The table lists this clone with a few counts. This chain connects TRBV7-8 to TRBJ2-7; 7 nucleotides line up with TRBD2. V was clipped by 7 bases and J by 3 bases; unmatched bases: 9. The CDR3 runs 14 residues. The germline CDR1 and CDR2 sequences are SGHVS and FQNEAQ. CDR3 in amino acids: CASNPREGVYEQYF. CDR3 DNA: TGTGCCAGCAACCCGAGGGAGGGTGTCTACGAGCAGTACTTC.

The gene calls are TRBV6-5 and TRBJ1-1, with a possible D match to TRBD1 (6 bases). CDR1 is MNHEY, CDR2 SVGAGI, per germline. This CDR3 is built from 14 residues. The V end lost 10 bases, the J end lost 3 bases, and 18 bases lay between the germline ends. The CDR3 nucleotides read TGTGCCACACGATCAGGGGTTAGGGACACTGAAGCTTTCTTT. Amino acids: CATRSGVRDTEAFF.

The rearrangement uses TRBV6-6 and TRBJ1-4; 9 bases map to TRBD1. Germline CDR1 reads MNHNY; CDR2 reads SVGAGI (reference sequence). The CDR3 is 15 amino acids. Unmatched junction bases numbered 8, after V lost 6 bases and J lost 6 bases. For the CDR3, the DNA is TGTGCCAGCAGGTCCCCGACAGGGGGTGATGAAAAACTGTTTTTT. The encoded protein is CASRSPTGGDEKLFF.

The chain uses TRBV7-8 and TRBJ2-3; the match to TRBD2 covers 12 bases. In germline, CDR1 is SGHVS, CDR2 FQNEAQ. This CDR3 region has 19 residues. V was clipped by 5 bases and J by 3 bases; unmatched bases: 15. The CDR3: CASSPKSASGRAGTDTQYF. DNA for the CDR3: TGTGCCAGCAGCCCCAAATCTGCTAGCGGGAGGGCCGGAACAGATACGCAGTATTTT. Full variable domain (remainder filled in from reference TRBV7-8 and TRBJ2-3): GAGVSQSPRYKVAKRGQDVALRCDPISGHVSLFWYQQALGQGPEFLTYFQNEAQLDKSGLPSDRFFAERPEGSVSTLKIQRTQQEDSAVYLCASSPKSASGRAGTDTQYFGPGTRLTVL.

The J gene is TRBJ2-2, the V gene TRBV6-4; 9 positions agree with TRBD1. The CDR3 is made up of 16 amino acids. V dropped 5 bases and J dropped 2; count of bases not matched to a gene: 6. CDR1 and CDR2 from the germline V gene are MRHNA and SNTAGT. For the CDR3, the DNA is TGTGCCAGCAGTCCTCTGGGACAGGGAAACACCGGGGAGCTGTTTTTT. Translated: CASSPLGQGNTGELFF.